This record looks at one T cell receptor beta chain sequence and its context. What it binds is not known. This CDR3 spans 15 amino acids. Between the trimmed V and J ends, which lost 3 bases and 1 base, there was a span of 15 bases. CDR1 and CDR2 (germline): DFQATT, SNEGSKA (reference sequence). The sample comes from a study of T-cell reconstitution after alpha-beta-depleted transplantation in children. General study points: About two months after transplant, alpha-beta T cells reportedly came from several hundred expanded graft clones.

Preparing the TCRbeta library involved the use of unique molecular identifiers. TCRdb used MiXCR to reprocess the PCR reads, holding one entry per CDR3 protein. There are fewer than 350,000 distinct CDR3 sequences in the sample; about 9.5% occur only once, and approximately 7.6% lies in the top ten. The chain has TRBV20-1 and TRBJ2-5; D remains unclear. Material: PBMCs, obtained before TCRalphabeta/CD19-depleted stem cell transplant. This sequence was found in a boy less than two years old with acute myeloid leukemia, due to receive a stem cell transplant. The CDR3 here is CSARAKRRIQETQYF. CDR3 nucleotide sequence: TGCAGTGCTAGGGCCAAACGAAGGATCCAAGAGACCCAGTACTTC.